The 20 T cell receptor beta chains given below trace back to one sample, sequenced in a study of control samples from healthy donors and cancer patients. The table came from immunoSEQ multiplex PCR; TCRdb's copy has only in-frame clones and leaves some out. The sample carries 91,000 or so clones, roughly 90% recorded once. Source material: blood. Receptors originate from a woman aged 25 to 45 in good health.

The chain uses TRBV6-5 and TRBJ2-7; weak D call: TRBD1 (6 bases). The ends were cut back, 4 bases at V and 3 bases at J, with 13 bases in the middle. The CDR3 is 14 amino acids. From germline, CDR1 is MNHEY and CDR2 SVGAGI. CDR3 bases: TGTGCCAGCAGTTGGGGACATTATCACTACGAGCAGTACTTC. It encodes CASSWGHYHYEQYF.

This chain connects TRBV30 to TRBJ2-3, with a possible D match to TRBD2 (6 bases). The CDR3 runs to 18 residues. Per germline, CDR1 GTSNPN and CDR2 SVGIG (reference sequence). The V end was cut by 3 bases, the J end by 3 bases, with 25 bases between. The CDR3 DNA reads TGTGCCTGGAGACCCCCCGGGGTGGGACTCCAACAGACAGATACGCAGTATTTT. This encodes CAWRPPGVGLQQTDTQYF.

This clone was seen just once. The chain has TRBV7-9 and TRBJ2-1; 8 nucleotides line up with TRBD2. Germline V lookup: CDR1 SEHNR, CDR2 FQNEAQ (reference sequence). Unmatched junction bases numbered 2, after V lost 7 bases and J lost 0 bases. The CDR3 covers 14 residues. The chain's CDR3 is CASNSGSSYNEQFF. The CDR3 DNA reads TGTGCCAGCAACAGCGGGAGCTCCTACAATGAGCAGTTCTTC.

The chain uses TRBV6-5 and TRBJ2-5, with 8 nucleotides matching TRBD2. There are 13 residues in the CDR3. CDR1 is MNHEY, CDR2 SVGAGI, per germline. The V segment lost 8 bases and the J segment 7 bases; nucleotides outside the gene matches: 9. CDR3 residues: CASGTAGAGTQYF. CDR3 bases: TGTGCCAGCGGTACAGCGGGGGCCGGGACCCAGTACTTC.

The count of this clone is one. The rearrangement links TRBV19 to TRBJ2-1, with 8 bases aligning to TRBD2. CDR1 LNHDA and CDR2 SQIVND come from the germline V gene (reference sequence). The CDR3 runs to 15 residues. With V trimmed by 6 bases and J by 7 bases, 11 bases remained unmatched. The CDR3 DNA sequence: TGTGCCAGTAGACTTACCTCCGGGACTAGTAATGAGCAGTTCTTC. Encoded protein: CASRLTSGTSNEQFF.

This chain uses TRBV3-1 (or the pseudogene TRBV3-2) with TRBJ2-1, with 9 positions matching TRBD2. The CDR3 loop spans 15 amino acids. Unmatched junction bases numbered 10, after V lost 4 bases and J lost 9 bases. Germline V gene sequence: CDR1 LGHDT, CDR2 YNNKEL (reference sequence). Written as DNA, the CDR3 is TGTGCCAGCAGCCCCGAGGAGGCGGGAGGGATTGAGCAGTTCTTC. This translates into CASSPEEAGGIEQFF.

This rearrangement joins TRBV7-2 to TRBJ1-2; D unclear. V was shortened by 1 base and J by 3 bases, with 18 bases between the two germline ends. Germline V lookup: CDR1 SGHTA, CDR2 FQGNSA. The CDR3 extends over 17 amino acids. CDR3 DNA sequence: TGTGCCAGCAGCTTAGGGGCAGGTGGGGTCCTATACTATGGCTACACCTTC. Translation: CASSLGAGGVLYYGYTF.

This sequence joins TRBV2 and TRBJ1-2, with 7 bases lining up with TRBD1. The length of the CDR3 is 13 residues. With V trimmed by 4 bases and J by 4 bases, 3 bases remained unmatched. In germline, CDR1 is SNHLY, CDR2 FYNNEI. The CDR3 nucleotides are TGTGCCAGCAGTGCGGGACAGTCCTATGGCTACACCTTC. It is translated as CASSAGQSYGYTF.

This chain uses TRBV28 with TRBJ1-4, with TRBD1 identical over 8 bases. Germline V CDR1 and CDR2: MDHEN, SYDVKM. The CDR3 is 18 amino acids. Germline trimming cut 2 bases from V and 0 bases from J; bases unmatched to any gene: 8. This CDR3 is CASSLPWTGTATNEKLFF. Here the CDR3 DNA reads TGTGCCAGCAGTTTACCATGGACAGGGACCGCAACTAATGAAAAACTGTTTTTT.

The gene calls are TRBV6-1 and TRBJ1-1, with a tentative D call TRBD1 (6 bases). The CDR3 contains 14 residues. Trimming cost V 6 bases and J 1 base, with 12 bases left between them. Germline values: CDR1 MNHNS, CDR2 SASEGT. As DNA, the CDR3 is TGTGCCAGCAGCCCGGGGACAAGGAACACTGAAGCTTTCTTT. This encodes CASSPGTRNTEAFF.

This clone has a handful of counts. The chain has TRBV6-5 and TRBJ1-1; possible D gene TRBD1, 6 bases. Germline V lookup: CDR1 MNHEY, CDR2 SVGAGI. This CDR3 spans 14 amino acids. Trimming removed 4 bases from V and 1 base from J, with 10 bases in between. Written as DNA, the CDR3 is TGTGCCAGCAGTTTAGACAGGTCGAACACTGAAGCTTTCTTT. Translating it yields CASSLDRSNTEAFF.

This chain joins TRBV5-1 and TRBJ1-4; a weak D match, TRBD1 (6 bases). V was shortened by 3 bases and J by 5 bases, with 11 bases between the two germline ends. The CDR3 covers 14 residues. Germline V CDR1 and CDR2: SGHRS, YFSETQ. CDR3 coding DNA: TGCGCCAGCAGCTCCGGACAGCCGAATGAAAAACTGTTTTTT. It is translated as CASSSGQPNEKLFF.

The chain carries TRBV10-2 and TRBJ1-4, with D perhaps matching TRBD1 (6 bases). CDR1 and CDR2 (germline): WSHSY, SAAADI. V lost 8 bases and J lost 8, with 12 bases in between. The CDR3 runs 12 residues. The CDR3 sequence: CASAEGGEKLFF. The CDR3 coding sequence is TGCGCCAGCGCTGAGGGGGGGGAAAAACTGTTTTTT.

In regard to this clone: The same CDR3 can be traced to other DNA sequences in this sample. This chain joins TRBV19 and TRBJ2-7; D unclear. Germline V gives CDR1 LNHDA, CDR2 SQIVND (reference sequence). With 5 bases removed from V and 0 bases from J, the gap between germline ends came to 5 bases. The CDR3 has 12 residues. This CDR3 reads CASSQSSYEQYF. The DNA for the CDR3 is TGTGCCAGTAGTCAGAGCTCCTACGAGCAGTACTTC.

The rearrangement joins TRBV3-1 (or the pseudogene TRBV3-2) to TRBJ2-7, with D unresolved. The CDR3 is 14 amino acids. With 5 bases removed from V and 2 bases from J, the gap between germline ends came to 13 bases. Germline V gene data show CDR1 as LGHDT and CDR2 as YNNKEL (reference sequence). CDR3 region: CASSIRVQTYEQYF. CDR3 in DNA: TGTGCCAGCAGCATAAGGGTCCAAACCTACGAGCAGTACTTC.

The J gene is TRBJ1-3, the V gene TRBV9; D remains unclear. The germline CDR1 and CDR2 sequences are SGDLS and YYNGEE. The V end was cut by 0 bases, the J end by 3 bases, with 7 bases between. This CDR3 has 14 residues. In DNA, the CDR3 is TGTGCCAGCAGCGTAGAGAACGGTGGAAACACCATATATTTT. Translated: CASSVENGGNTIYF.

V and J are TRBV27 and TRBJ2-1; TRBD2 agrees at 13 bases. V shed 6 bases and J 13 bases; nucleotides not matched to a gene: 6. Germline V gives CDR1 MNHEY, CDR2 SMNVEV (reference sequence). The CDR3 consists of 13 residues. Here the CDR3 reads CASRPTSGGAQFF. In nucleotides, the CDR3 is TGTGCCAGCAGACCCACTAGCGGGGGGGCCCAGTTCTTC.

The chain recombines TRBV12-3 or TRBV12-4 with TRBJ1-1; D not resolved. Trimming removed 1 base at V and 8 bases at J, with 5 bases between. This CDR3 has 11 residues. CDR3 in DNA: TGTGCCAGCAGTTTAGGCTACGAAGCTTTCTTT. Translating gives CASSLGYEAFF.

The chain couples TRBV7-3 to TRBJ1-6; D might be TRBD1 (5 bases). Per germline, CDR1 SGHTA and CDR2 FQGTGA. V was shortened by 1 base and J by 15 bases, with 16 bases between the two germline ends. CDR3 length: 14 amino acids. The CDR3 DNA sequence: TGTGCCAGCAGCTTAAGCGCGGGGGTAGCGGTCCTCCACTTT. Translation gives CASSLSAGVAVLHF.

This chain joins TRBV6-1 and TRBJ1-2; 9 positions agree with TRBD1. This CDR3 has 17 amino acids. From germline, CDR1 is MNHNS and CDR2 SASEGT. Losses at the gene ends were 4 bases for V and 2 bases for J; bases not matched to a gene: 11. The CDR3 DNA reads TGTGCCAGCAGTGTGACCGGGACAGGGTTCCCGAACTATGGCTACACCTTC. Amino acid sequence: CASSVTGTGFPNYGYTF.